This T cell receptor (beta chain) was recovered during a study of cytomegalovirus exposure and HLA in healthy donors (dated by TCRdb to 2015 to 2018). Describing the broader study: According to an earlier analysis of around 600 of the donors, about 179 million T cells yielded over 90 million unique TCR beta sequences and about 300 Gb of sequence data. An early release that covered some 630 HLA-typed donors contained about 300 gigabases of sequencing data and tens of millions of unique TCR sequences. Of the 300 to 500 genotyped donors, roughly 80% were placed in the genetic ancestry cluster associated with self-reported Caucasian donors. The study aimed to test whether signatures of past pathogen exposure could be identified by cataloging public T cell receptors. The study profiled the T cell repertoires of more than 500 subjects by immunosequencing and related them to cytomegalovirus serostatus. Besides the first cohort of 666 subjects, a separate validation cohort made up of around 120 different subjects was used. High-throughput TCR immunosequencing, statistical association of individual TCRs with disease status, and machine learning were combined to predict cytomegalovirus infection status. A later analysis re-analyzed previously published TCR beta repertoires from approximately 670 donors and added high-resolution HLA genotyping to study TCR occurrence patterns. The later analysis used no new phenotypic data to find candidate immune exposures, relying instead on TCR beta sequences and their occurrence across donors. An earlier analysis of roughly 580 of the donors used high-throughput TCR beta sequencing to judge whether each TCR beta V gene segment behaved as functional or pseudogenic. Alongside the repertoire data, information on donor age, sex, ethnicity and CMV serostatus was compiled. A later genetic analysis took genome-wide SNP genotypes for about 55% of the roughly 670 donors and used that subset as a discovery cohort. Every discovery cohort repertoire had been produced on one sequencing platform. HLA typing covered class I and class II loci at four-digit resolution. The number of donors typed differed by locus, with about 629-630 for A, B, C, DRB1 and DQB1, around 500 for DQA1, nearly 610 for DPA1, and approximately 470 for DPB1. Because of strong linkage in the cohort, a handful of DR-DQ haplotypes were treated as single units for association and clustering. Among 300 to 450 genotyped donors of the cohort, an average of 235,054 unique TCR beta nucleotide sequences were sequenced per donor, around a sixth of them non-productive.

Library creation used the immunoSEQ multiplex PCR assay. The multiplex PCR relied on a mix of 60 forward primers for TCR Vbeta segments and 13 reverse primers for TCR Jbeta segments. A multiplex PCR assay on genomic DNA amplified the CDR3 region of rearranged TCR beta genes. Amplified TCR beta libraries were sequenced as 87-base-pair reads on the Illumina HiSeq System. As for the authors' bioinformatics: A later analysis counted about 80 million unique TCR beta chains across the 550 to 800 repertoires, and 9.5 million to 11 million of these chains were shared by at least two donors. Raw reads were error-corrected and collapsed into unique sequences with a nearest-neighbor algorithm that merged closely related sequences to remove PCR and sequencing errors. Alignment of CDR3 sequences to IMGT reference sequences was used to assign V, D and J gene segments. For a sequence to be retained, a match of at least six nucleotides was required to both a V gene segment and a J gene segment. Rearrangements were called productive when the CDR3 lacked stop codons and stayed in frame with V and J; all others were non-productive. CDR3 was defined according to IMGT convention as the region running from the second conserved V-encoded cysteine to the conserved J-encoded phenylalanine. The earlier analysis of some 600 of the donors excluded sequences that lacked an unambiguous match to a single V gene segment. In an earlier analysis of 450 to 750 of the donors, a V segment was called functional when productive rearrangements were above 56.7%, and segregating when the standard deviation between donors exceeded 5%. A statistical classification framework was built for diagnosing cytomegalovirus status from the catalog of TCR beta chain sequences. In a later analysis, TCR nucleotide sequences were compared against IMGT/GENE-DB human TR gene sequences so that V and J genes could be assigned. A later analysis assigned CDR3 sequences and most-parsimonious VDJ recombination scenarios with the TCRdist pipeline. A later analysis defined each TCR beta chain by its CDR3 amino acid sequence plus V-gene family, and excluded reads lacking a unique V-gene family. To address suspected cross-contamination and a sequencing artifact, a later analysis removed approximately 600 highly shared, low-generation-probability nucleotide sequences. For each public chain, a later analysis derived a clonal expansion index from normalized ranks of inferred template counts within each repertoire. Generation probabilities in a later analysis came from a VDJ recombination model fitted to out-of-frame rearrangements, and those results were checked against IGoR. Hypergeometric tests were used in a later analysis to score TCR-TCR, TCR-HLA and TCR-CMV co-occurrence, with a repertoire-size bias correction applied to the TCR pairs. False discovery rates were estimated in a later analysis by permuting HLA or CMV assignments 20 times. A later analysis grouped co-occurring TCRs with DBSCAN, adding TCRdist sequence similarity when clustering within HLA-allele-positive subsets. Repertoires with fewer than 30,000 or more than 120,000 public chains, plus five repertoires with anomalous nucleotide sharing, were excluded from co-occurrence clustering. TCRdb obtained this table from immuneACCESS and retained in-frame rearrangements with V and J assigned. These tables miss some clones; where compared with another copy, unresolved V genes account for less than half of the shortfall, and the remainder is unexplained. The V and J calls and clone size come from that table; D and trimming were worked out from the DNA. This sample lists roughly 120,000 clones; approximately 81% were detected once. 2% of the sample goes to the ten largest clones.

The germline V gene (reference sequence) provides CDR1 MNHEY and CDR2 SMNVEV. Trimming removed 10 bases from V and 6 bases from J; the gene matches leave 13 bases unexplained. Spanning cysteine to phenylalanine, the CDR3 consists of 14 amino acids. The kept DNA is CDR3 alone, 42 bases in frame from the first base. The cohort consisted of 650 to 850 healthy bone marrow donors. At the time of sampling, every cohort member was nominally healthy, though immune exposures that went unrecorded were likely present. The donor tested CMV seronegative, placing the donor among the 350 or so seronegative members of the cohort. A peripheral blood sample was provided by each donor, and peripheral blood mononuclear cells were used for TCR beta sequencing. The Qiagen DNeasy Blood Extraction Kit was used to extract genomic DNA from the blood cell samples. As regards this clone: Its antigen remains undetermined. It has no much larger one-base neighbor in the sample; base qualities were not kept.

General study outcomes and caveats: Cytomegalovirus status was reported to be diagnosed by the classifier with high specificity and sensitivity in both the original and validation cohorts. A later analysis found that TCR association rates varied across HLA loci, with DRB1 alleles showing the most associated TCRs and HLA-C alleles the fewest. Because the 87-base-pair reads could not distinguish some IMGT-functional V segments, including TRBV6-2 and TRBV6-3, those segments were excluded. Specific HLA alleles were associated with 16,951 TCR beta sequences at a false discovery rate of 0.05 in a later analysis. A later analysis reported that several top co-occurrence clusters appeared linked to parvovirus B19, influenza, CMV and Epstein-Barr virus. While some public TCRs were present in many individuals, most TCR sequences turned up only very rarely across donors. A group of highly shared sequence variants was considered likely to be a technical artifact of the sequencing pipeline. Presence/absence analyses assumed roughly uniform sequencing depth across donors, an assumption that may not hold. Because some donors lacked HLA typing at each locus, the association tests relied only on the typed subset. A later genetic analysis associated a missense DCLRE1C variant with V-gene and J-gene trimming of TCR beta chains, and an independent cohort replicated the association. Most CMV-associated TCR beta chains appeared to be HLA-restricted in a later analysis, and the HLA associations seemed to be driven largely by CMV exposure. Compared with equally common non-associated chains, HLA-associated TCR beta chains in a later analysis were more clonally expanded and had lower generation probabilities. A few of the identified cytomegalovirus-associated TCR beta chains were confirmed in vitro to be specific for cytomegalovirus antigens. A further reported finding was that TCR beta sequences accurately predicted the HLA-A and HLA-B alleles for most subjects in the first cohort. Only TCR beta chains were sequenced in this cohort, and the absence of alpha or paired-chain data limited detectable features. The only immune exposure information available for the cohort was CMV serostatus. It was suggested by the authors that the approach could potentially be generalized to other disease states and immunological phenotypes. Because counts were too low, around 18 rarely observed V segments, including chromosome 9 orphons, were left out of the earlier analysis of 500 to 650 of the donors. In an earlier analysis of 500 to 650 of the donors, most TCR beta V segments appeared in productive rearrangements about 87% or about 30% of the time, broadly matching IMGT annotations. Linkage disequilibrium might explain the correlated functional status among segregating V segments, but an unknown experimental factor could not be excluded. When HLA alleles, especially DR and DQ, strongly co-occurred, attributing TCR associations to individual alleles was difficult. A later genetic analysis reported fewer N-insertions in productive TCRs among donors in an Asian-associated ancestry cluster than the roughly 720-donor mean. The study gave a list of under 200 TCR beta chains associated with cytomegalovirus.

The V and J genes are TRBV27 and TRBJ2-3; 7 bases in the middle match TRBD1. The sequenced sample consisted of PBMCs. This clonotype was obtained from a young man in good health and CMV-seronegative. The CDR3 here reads CATATNSRGDTQYF. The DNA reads TGTGCCACCGCGACGAACTCCAGGGGGGATACGCAGTATTTT.